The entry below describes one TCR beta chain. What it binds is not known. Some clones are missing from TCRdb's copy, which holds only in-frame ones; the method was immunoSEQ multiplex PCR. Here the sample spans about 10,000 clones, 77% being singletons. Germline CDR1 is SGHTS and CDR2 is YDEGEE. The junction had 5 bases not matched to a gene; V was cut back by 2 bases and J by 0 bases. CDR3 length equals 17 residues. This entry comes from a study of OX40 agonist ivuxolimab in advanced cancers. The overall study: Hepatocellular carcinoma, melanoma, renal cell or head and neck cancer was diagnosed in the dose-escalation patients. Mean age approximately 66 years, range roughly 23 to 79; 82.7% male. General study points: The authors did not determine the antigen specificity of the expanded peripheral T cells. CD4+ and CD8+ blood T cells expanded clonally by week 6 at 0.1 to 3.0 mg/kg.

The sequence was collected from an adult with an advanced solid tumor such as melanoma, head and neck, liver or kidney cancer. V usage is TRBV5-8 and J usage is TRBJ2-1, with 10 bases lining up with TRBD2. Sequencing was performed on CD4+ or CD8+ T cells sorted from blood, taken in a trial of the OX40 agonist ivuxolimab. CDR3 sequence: CASSFSSGSTSYNEQFF. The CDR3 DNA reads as TGTGCCAGCAGCTTTTCTAGCGGGAGTACCTCCTACAATGAGCAGTTCTTC.